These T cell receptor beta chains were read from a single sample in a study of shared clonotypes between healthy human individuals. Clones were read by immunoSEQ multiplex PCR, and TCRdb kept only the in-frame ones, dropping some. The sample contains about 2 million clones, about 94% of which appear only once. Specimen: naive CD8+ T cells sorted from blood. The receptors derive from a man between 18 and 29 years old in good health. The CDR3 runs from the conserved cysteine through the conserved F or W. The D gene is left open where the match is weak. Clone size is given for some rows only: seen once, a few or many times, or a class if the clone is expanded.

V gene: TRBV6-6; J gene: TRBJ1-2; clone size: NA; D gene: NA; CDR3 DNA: TGTGCCAGCAGTCCACAGGTGGCTGACTATGGCTACACCTTC; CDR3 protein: CASSPQVADYGYTF
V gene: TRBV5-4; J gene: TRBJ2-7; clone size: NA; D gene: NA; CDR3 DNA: TGTGCCAGCAGCTTGGTGACCTCCTACGAGCAGTACTTC; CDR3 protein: CASSLVTSYEQYF
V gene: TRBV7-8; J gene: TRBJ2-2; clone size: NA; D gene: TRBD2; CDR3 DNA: TGTGCCAGCACCCACTATTTAGCGGGAGCGGGGACCGGGGAGCTGTTTTTT; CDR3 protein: CASTHYLAGAGTGELFF
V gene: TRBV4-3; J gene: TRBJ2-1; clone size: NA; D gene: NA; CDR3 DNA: TGCGCCAGCAGCCAAGATAGGACAGTTTACAATGAGCAGTTCTTC; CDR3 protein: CASSQDRTVYNEQFF
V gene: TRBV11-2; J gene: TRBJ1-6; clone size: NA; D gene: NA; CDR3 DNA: TGTGCCAGCAGCTTATGGCAGGCGGATTCACCCCTCCACTTT; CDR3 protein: CASSLWQADSPLHF
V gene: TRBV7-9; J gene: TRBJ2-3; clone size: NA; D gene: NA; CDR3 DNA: TGTGCCAGCAGCTTAGGCGTCCGGGAGCCTGGGGCAGATACGCAGTATTTT; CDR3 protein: CASSLGVREPGADTQYF
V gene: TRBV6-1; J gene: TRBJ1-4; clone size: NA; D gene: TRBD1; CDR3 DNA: TGTGCCAGCAGCCGGACAGGGGGCTTGGAAAAACTGTTTTTT; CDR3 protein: CASSRTGGLEKLFF
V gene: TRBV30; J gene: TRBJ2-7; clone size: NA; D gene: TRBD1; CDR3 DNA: TGTGCCTGGAGTGGGACAGGGAACTACGAGCAGTACTTC; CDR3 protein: CAWSGTGNYEQYF
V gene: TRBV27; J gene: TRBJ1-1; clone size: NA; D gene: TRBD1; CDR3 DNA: TGTGCCAGCGTGGACAGGTTGAACACTGAAGCTTTCTTT; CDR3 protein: CASVDRLNTEAFF
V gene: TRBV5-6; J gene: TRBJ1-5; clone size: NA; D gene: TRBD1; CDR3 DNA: TGTGCCAGCAGCTCCCGGGACAGGGGCAATCAGCCCCAGCATTTT; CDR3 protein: CASSSRDRGNQPQHF
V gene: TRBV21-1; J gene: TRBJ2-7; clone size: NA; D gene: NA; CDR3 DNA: TGTGCCAGCAGCAACGGATTGAATGACGGGAGGGTCTACGAGCAGTACTTC; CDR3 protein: CASSNGLNDGRVYEQYF
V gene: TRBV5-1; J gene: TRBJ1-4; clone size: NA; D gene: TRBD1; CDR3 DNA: TGCGCCAGCAGGCCGGGACAGGGGGCAGCGAGAACTAATGAAAAACTGTTTTTT; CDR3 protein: CASRPGQGAARTNEKLFF
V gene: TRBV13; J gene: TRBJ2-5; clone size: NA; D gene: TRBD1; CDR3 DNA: TGTGCCAGCAGCTTGAGGGGGGACAGGGGACAAGAGACCCAGTACTTC; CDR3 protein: CASSLRGDRGQETQYF
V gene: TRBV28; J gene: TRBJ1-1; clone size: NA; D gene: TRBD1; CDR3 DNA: TGTGCCAGCAGCATGACAGGGACGAACACTGAAGCTTTCTTT; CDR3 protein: CASSMTGTNTEAFF
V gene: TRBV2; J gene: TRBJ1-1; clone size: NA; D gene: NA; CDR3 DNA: TGTGCCAGCACTCTTGGGAGGGTGAGCTTTACTGAAGCTTTCTTT; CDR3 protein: CASTLGRVSFTEAFF
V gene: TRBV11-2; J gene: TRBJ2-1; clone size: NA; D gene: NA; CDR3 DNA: TGTGCCAGCAGCGCCTTAGCGGAGCAGTTCTTC; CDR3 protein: CASSALAEQFF
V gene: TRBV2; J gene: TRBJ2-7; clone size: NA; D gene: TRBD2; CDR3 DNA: TGTGCCAGCACCCTATGGGGGGGAGAAGGCGAGCAGTACTTC; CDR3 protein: CASTLWGGEGEQYF
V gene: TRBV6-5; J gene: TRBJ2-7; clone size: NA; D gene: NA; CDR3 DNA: TGTGCCAGCAGTTACGGTCGGGGTAACGAGCAGTACTTC; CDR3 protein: CASSYGRGNEQYF
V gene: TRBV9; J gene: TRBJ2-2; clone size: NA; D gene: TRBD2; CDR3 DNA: TGTGCCAGCAGCCCCCGGACTAGCGGGGCCACCGGGGAGCTGTTTTTT; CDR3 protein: CASSPRTSGATGELFF
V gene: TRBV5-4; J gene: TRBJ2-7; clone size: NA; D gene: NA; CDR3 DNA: TGTGCCAGCAGCTCTTGGACTAACTCCTACGAGCAGTACTTC; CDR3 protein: CASSSWTNSYEQYF
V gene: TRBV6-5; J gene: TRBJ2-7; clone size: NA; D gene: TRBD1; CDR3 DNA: TGTGCCAGCAGTTACGCGACAGGGCCTTACGAGCAGTACTTC; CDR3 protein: CASSYATGPYEQYF
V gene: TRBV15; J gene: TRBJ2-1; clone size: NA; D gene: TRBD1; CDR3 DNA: TGTGCCACCAGCAGAGACCTGACAGGGAGCTCCTACAATGAGCAGTTCTTC; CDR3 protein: CATSRDLTGSSYNEQFF
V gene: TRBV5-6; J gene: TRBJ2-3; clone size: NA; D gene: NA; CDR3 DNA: TGTGCCAGCAGCTGGGCACTTCTGGAAGGAGATACGCAGTATTTT; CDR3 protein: CASSWALLEGDTQYF
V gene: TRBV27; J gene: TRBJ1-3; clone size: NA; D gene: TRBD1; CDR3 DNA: TGTGCCAGCAGTTCAGGGGGGGTCCTTTCCGGAAACACCATATATTTT; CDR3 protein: CASSSGGVLSGNTIYF
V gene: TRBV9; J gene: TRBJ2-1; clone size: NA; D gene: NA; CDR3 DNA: TGTGCCAGCAGCGTAGGGGGTCAGGTCAATGAGCAGTTCTTC; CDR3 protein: CASSVGGQVNEQFF
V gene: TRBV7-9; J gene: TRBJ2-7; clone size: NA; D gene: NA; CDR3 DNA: TGTGCCAGCAGCAACGCAGGTTACGAGCAGTACTTC; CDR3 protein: CASSNAGYEQYF
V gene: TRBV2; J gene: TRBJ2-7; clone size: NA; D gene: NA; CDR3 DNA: TGTGCCAGCAGTGAAGAGGGCAGGGCCTACGAGCAGTACTTC; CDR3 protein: CASSEEGRAYEQYF
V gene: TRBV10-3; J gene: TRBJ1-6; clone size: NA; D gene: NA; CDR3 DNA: TGTGCCATCAGGGACCCCCTGTCACCCCTCCACTTT; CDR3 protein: CAIRDPLSPLHF
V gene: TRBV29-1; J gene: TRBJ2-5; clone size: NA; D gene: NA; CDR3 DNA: TGCAGCGTTTGGAGAGAGACCCAGTACTTC; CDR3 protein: CSVWRETQYF
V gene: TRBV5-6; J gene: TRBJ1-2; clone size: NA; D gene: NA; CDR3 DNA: TGTGCCAGCAGCGAGATCTCCGCCCCCTCTTTTGGCTACACCTTC; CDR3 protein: CASSEISAPSFGYTF
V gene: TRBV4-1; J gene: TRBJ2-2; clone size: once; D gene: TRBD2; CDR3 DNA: TGCGCCAGCAGCCAAGTAGTGCTAGCGGGAGGAGGCGGGGAGCTGTTTTTT; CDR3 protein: CASSQVVLAGGGGELFF
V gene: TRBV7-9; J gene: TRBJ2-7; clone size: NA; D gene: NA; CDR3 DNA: TGTGCCAGCAGCTTAGTAGGGGTCAACGAGCAGTACTTC; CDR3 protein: CASSLVGVNEQYF
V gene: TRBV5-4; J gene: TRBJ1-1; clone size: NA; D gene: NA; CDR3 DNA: TGTGCCAGCAGTTGGGCAGGGGATTTGGAACGCGCTTTCTTT; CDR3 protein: CASSWAGDLERAFF
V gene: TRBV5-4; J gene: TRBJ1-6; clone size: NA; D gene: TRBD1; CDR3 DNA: TGTGCCAGCAGCTTTGGGACAGGAGAGTCACCCCTCCACTTT; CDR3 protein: CASSFGTGESPLHF
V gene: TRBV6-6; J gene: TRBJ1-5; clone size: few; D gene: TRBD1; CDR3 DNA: TGTGCCAGCAGTTCCGACAGGGACCGGCCCCAGCATTTT; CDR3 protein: CASSSDRDRPQHF
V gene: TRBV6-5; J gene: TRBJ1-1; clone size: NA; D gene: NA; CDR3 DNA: TGTGCCAGCCGACGGACATTGAACACTGAAGCTTTCTTT; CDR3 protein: CASRRTLNTEAFF
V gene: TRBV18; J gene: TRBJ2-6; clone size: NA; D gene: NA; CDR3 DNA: TGTGCCAGCTCACCGGGGGAAACCTCTGGGGCCAACGTCCTGACTTTC; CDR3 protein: CASSPGETSGANVLTF
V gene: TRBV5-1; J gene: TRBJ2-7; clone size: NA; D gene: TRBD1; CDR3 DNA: TGCGCCAGCAGCTTGGCCCAGGGACAGATCATGGAGCAGTACTTC; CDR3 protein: CASSLAQGQIMEQYF
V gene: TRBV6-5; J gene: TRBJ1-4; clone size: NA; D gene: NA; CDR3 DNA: TGTGCCAGCAGTTACGGCGGGAATGAAAAACTGTTTTTT; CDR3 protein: CASSYGGNEKLFF
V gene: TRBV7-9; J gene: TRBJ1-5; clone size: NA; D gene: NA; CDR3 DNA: TGTGCCAGCAGCTTAGGCTTTAGCAATCAGCCCCAGCATTTT; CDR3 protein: CASSLGFSNQPQHF
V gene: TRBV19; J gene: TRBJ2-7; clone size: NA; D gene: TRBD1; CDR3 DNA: TGTGCCAGTAGTCCCCGGGACAGATACTACGAGCAGTACTTC; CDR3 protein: CASSPRDRYYEQYF